This is a list of T cell receptor beta chains from one sample in a study of cytomegalovirus exposure and HLA in healthy donors. The assay was immunoSEQ multiplex PCR, and TCRdb's table has in-frame clones only and misses some. The sample includes fewer than 130,000 clones, 70% to 80% of them seen just once. Specimen: PBMCs. All receptors come from a man in his fifties or sixties in good health and CMV-seropositive. Both conserved end residues are part of each CDR3. The order of the fields is D gene, J gene, clone size, V gene, CDR3 DNA, CDR3 protein. The D gene is left open where the match is weak. Not all rows give a size; the values are once, few, many and, for expanded clones, a class.

.,TRBJ2-1,.,TRBV14,TGTGCCAGCAGCCAAACAGGATACAATGAGCAGTTCTTC,CASSQTGYNEQFF
.,TRBJ1-5,.,TRBV2,TGTGCCAGCAGTGAACAGGGCATCCAGCCCCAGCATTTT,CASSEQGIQPQHF
TRBD1,TRBJ1-4,once,TRBV5-6,TGTGCCAGCAGCCTAACGTACGGGACAGGGAACAATTATGAAAAACTGTTTTTT,CASSLTYGTGNNYEKLFF
.,TRBJ2-7,.,TRBV14,TGTGCCAGCAGCCCACAACTACTAGGTGGGGAGCAGTACTTC,CASSPQLLGGEQYF
.,TRBJ1-1,.,TRBV13,TGTGCCAGCAGCTTAGGGGGGGCGATCCTGAACACTGAAGCTTTCTTT,CASSLGGAILNTEAFF
TRBD1,TRBJ1-2,.,TRBV7-8,TGTGCCAGCAGCCCGGGGACAGGGGGCTATGGCTACACCTTC,CASSPGTGGYGYTF
.,TRBJ1-5,.,TRBV6-6,TGTGCCAGCAGTAACGGGATGAACCCCCAGCATTTT,CASSNGMNPQHF
TRBD1,TRBJ2-4,once,TRBV6-1,TGTGCCAGCAGTGCCCTCGGCCAGGGGGCAAACATTCAGTACTTC,CASSALGQGANIQYF
TRBD1,TRBJ1-2,.,TRBV28,TGTGCCAGCAGTTCTACGGGACAGGAGTATGGCTACACCTTC,CASSSTGQEYGYTF
.,TRBJ2-1,.,TRBV19,TGTGCCAGTAGCCGCCGTCTTTACAGGGATGAGCAGTTCTTC,CASSRRLYRDEQFF
TRBD1,TRBJ1-4,.,TRBV19,TGTGCCAGTAGTACCACGGGGGTCATCGGGACAGGGGGTGAAAAACTGTTTTTT,CASSTTGVIGTGGEKLFF
.,TRBJ2-5,.,TRBV19,TGTGCCAGTAGTGTGCAGGGGGGAGAGACCCAGTACTTC,CASSVQGGETQYF
.,TRBJ2-7,.,TRBV11-2,TGTGCCAGCAGCTTAGCAGGGTTCTCCTACGAGCAGTACTTC,CASSLAGFSYEQYF
.,TRBJ2-7,.,TRBV11-3,TGTGCCAGCAGCTTAGATGGAGTCAGACCACCTTCCTACGAGCAGTACTTC,CASSLDGVRPPSYEQYF
TRBD1,TRBJ2-7,.,TRBV6-5,TGTGCCAGCAGGGACAGGGCTACCTACGAGCAGTACTTC,CASRDRATYEQYF
.,TRBJ1-1,.,TRBV19,TGTGCCAGTAGCCCACCCGGGGTTGAAGCTTTCTTT,CASSPPGVEAFF
.,TRBJ2-2,.,TRBV5-5,TGTGCCAGCAGCCGAGTCGGGGGTAGCACCGGGGAGCTGTTTTTT,CASSRVGGSTGELFF
TRBD2,TRBJ2-7,once,TRBV29-1,TGCAGCGTTGAAGATCAGCGGGCTAGCGGGGTCTCCTACGAGCAGTACTTC,CSVEDQRASGVSYEQYF
.,TRBJ1-5,.,TRBV19,TGTGCCAGTAGCGGTGAGGGATTGAATCAGCCCCAGCATTTT,CASSGEGLNQPQHF
.,TRBJ2-7,.,TRBV9,TGTGCCAGCAGCGTAAGCGAAGACGAGCAGTACTTC,CASSVSEDEQYF
.,TRBJ1-1,.,TRBV5-5,TGTGCCAGCAGTTCCATTTGGAACACTGAAGCTTTCTTT,CASSSIWNTEAFF
.,TRBJ1-2,.,TRBV5-1,TGCGCCAGCAGCCCCCCCCGCGGGGTGGGCTATGTCTACACCTTC,CASSPPRGVGYVYTF
TRBD2,TRBJ2-7,once,TRBV5-1,TGCGCCAGCAGCCAGTCTCTAGCGGGTAACTACGAGCAGTACTTC,CASSQSLAGNYEQYF